A selection of T cell receptor beta chains follows, all from one sample in a study of control samples from healthy donors and cancer patients. TCRdb keeps only in-frame clones here, not all; method: immunoSEQ multiplex PCR. The sample has about 99,000 clones; around nine tenths are singletons. Sequencing was done on a sample of PBMCs. Source of these receptors: a man aged 55-75 years with lung cancer. The CDR3 runs from the conserved cysteine through the conserved F or W. The D gene is left open where the match is weak. A row's size may be missing; if present it is once, few, many or a size class.

TRBJ2-7	14	NA	NA	TRBV30	CACGDQIQKYEQYF	TGTGCCTGCGGAGATCAGATACAGAAGTACGAGCAGTACTTC
TRBJ1-1	14	NA	few	TRBV10-2	CASSVGVSNTEAFF	TGCGCCAGCAGTGTGGGGGTCTCGAACACTGAAGCTTTCTTT
TRBJ2-3	18	TRBD1	once	TRBV5-1	CASSPLITGQGITDTQYF	TGCGCCAGCAGCCCTTTGATAACGGGACAGGGGATCACGGATACGCAGTATTTT
TRBJ1-6	13	NA	once	TRBV7-2	CASLLDRGSPLHF	TGTGCCAGTCTGCTTGACCGGGGATCACCCCTCCACTTT
TRBJ2-3	14	NA	NA	TRBV7-3	CASSLVGGTDTQYF	TGTGCCAGCAGCTTAGTTGGGGGGACAGATACGCAGTATTTT
TRBJ2-3	16	TRBD1	NA	TRBV12-5	CASGSPDRGLHYTQYF	TGTGCTAGTGGTTCCCCGGACAGGGGACTTCATTATACGCAGTATTTT
TRBJ2-2	15	NA	NA	TRBV15	CATSRGDSNTGELFF	TGTGCCACCAGCAGAGGAGACTCTAACACCGGGGAGCTGTTTTTT
TRBJ2-5	12	NA	NA	TRBV11-3	CASSSSAETQYF	TGTGCCAGCAGCTCTAGCGCGGAGACCCAGTACTTC
TRBJ1-1	11	TRBD1	NA	TRBV29-1	CSVAQGERAFF	TGCAGCGTTGCACAGGGGGAAAGGGCTTTCTTT
TRBJ2-5	14	NA	NA	TRBV6-1	CASSDGGPEGTQYF	TGTGCCAGCAGTGACGGGGGACCCGAGGGGACCCAGTACTTC
TRBJ1-6	17	TRBD1	once	TRBV10-3	CAISDSGTGSRGSPLHF	TGTGCCATCAGTGATTCCGGGACAGGCTCTCGGGGTTCACCCCTCCACTTT